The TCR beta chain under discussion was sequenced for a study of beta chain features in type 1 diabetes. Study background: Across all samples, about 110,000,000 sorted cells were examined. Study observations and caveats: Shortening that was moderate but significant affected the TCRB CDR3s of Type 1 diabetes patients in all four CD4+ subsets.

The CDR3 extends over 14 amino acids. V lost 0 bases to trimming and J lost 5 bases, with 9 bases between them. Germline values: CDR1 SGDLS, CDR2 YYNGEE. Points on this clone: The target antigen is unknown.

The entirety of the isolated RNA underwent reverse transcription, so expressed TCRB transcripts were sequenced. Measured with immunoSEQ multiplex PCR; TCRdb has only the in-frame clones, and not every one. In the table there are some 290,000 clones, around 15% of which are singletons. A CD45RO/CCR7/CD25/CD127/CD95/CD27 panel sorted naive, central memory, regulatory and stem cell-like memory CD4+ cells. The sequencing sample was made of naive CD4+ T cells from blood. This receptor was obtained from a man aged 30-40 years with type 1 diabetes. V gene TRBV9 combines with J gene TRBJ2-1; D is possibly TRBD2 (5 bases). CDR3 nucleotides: TGTGCCAGCAGCGTAGTCGCGGAGGACAATGAGCAGTTCTTC. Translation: CASSVVAEDNEQFF.